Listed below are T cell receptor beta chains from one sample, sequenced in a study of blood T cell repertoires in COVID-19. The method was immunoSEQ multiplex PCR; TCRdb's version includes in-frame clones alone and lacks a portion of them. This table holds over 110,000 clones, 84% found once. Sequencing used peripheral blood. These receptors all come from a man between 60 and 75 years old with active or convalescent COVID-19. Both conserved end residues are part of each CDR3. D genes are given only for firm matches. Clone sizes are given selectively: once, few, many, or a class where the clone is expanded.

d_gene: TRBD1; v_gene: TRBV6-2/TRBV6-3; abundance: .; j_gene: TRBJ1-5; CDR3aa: CASSYPYGQGGRNQPQHF; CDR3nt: TGTGCCAGCAGTTACCCCTACGGACAGGGCGGTCGGAATCAGCCCCAGCATTTT
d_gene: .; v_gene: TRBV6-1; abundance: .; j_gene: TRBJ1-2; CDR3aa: CASSEALTGPGYTF; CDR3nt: TGTGCCAGCAGTGAAGCGCTTACAGGGCCTGGCTACACCTTC
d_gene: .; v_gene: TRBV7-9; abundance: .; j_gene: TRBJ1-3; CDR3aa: CASETTTEMKQSSGNTIYF; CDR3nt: TGTGCCAGCGAAACGACGACAGAAATGAAACAGAGCTCTGGAAACACCATATATTTT
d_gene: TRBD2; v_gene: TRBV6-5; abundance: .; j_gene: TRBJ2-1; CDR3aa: CATTDLADTQFF; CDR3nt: TGTGCCACAACTGATCTAGCGGACACCCAGTTCTTC
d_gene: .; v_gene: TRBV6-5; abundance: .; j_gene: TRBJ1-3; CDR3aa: CASSLQSDSGNTIYF; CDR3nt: TGTGCCAGCAGTCTACAGTCAGACTCTGGAAACACCATATATTTT
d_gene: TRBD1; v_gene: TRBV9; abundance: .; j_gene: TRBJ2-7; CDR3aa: CASSATGTGFIHEQYF; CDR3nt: TGTGCCAGCAGCGCCACCGGGACAGGGTTCATCCACGAGCAGTACTTC
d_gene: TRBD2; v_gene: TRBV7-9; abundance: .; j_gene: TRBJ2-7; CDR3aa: CASSQRGAPPNEQYF; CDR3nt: TGTGCCAGCAGCCAGCGGGGGGCTCCGCCTAACGAGCAGTACTTC
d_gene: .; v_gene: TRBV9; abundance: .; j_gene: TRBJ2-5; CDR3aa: CASSVGTPYETQYF; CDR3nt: TGTGCCAGCAGCGTGGGGACTCCCTATGAGACCCAGTACTTC
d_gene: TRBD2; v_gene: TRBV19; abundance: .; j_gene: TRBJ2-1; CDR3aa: CASTLGGENNEQFF; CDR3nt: TGTGCCAGTACACTGGGGGGGGAAAACAATGAGCAGTTCTTC
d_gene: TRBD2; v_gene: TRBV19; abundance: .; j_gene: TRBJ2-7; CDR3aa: CASSPGRGEQYF; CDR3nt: TGTGCCAGTAGTCCGGGGAGGGGCGAGCAGTACTTC
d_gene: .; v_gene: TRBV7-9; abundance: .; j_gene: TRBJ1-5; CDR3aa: CASSSDSFHQPQHF; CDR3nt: TGTGCCAGCAGCTCCGACAGCTTCCATCAGCCCCAGCATTTT
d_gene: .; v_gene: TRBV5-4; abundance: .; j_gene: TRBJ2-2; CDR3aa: CASSLNRQPGELFF; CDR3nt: TGTGCCAGCAGCTTGAACAGACAACCCGGGGAGCTGTTTTTT
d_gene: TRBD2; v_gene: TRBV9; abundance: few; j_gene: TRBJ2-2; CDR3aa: CASSAGGRIGELFF; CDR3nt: TGTGCCAGCAGCGCCGGGGGGAGGATCGGGGAGCTGTTTTTT
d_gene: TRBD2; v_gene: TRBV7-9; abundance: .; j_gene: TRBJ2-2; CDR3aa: CASSLTGRRAGELFF; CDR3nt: TGTGCCAGCAGCTTAACCGGGAGGCGGGCCGGGGAGCTGTTTTTT
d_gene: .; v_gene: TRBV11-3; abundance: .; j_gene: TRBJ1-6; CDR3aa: CASSLESSYNSPLHF; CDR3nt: TGTGCCAGCAGCTTGGAGAGCTCCTATAATTCACCCCTCCACTTT
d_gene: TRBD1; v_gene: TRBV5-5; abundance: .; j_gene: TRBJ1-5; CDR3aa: CASSSHTGGTQPQHF; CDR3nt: TGTGCCAGCAGCTCTCATACAGGGGGCACTCAGCCCCAGCATTTT
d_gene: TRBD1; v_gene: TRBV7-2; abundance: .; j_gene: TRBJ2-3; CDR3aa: CASSYYQTGGMVTDTQYF; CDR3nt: TGTGCCAGCAGCTACTACCAGACAGGGGGTATGGTCACAGATACGCAGTATTTT
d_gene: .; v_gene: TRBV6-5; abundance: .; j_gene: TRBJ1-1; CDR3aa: CASTRSGGTEAFF; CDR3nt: TGTGCCAGCACCAGAAGCGGTGGCACTGAAGCTTTCTTT
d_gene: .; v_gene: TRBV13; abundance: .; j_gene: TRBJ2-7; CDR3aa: CASSLGGAARVREQYF; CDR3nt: TGTGCCAGCAGCTTAGGGGGGGCGGCCCGTGTCAGGGAGCAGTACTTC
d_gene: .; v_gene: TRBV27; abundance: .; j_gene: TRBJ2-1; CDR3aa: CASSFRGGYNEQFF; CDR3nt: TGTGCCAGCAGTTTTCGGGGAGGTTACAATGAGCAGTTCTTC
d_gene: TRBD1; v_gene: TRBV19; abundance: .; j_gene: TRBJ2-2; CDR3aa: CASSFGQGATGELFF; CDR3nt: TGTGCCAGTAGTTTCGGACAGGGGGCGACCGGGGAGCTGTTTTTT
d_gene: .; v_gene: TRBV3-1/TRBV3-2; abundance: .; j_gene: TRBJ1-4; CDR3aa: CASSQAKNEKLFF; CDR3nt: TGTGCCAGCAGCCAAGCCAAAAATGAAAAACTGTTTTTT
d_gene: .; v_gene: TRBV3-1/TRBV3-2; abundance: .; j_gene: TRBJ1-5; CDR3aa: CASSPTLEQPQHF; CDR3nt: TGTGCCAGCAGCCCGACCCTGGAGCAGCCCCAGCATTTT
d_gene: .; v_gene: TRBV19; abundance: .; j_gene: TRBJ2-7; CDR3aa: CASSAGSPGTTEQYF; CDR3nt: TGTGCCAGTAGTGCCGGCTCCCCGGGGACAACCGAGCAGTACTTC
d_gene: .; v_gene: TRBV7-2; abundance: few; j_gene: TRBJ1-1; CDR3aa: CASSLAGIKAEAFF; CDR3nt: TGTGCCAGCAGCTTGGCGGGGATTAAGGCTGAAGCTTTCTTT
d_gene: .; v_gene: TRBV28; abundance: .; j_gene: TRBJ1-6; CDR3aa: CASSLVQKNSPLHF; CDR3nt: TGTGCCAGCAGTTTGGTGCAGAAGAATTCACCCCTCCACTTT
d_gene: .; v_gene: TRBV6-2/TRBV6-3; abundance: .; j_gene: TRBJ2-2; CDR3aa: CASSLSGLLNTGELFF; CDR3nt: TGTGCCAGCAGTTTATCGGGACTCCTCAACACCGGGGAGCTGTTTTTT
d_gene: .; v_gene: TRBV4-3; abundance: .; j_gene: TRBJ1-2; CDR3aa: CASSQDPRENYGYTF; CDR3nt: TGCGCCAGCAGCCAAGATCCGAGGGAAAACTATGGCTACACCTTC
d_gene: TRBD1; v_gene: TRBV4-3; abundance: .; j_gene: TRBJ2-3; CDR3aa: CASSPRDRGFQDTQYF; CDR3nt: TGCGCCAGCAGCCCCCGGGACAGAGGATTCCAAGATACGCAGTATTTT
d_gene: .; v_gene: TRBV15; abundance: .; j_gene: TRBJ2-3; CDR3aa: CATGSRTDTQYF; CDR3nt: TGTGCCACCGGCTCCAGGACAGATACGCAGTATTTT
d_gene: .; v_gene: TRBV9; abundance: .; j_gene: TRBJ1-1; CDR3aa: CASSGTASIGAEAFF; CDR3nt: TGTGCCAGCAGCGGGACAGCGAGTATAGGCGCTGAAGCTTTCTTT
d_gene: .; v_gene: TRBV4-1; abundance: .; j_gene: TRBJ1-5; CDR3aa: CASSQMGTGGWDQPQHF; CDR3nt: TGCGCCAGCAGCCAGATGGGGACGGGGGGTTGGGATCAGCCCCAGCATTTT
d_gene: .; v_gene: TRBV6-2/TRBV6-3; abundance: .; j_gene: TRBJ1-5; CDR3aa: CASSTAGGAQPQHF; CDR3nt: TGTGCCAGCAGTACCGCGGGGGGCGCCCAGCCCCAGCATTTT
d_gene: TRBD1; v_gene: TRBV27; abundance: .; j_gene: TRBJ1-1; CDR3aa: CASRRGQGHNTEAFF; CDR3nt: TGTGCCAGCAGGCGTGGACAGGGACATAACACTGAAGCTTTCTTT
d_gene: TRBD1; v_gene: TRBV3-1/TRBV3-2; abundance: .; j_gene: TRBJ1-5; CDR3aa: CASSQDKGAGQPQHF; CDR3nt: TGTGCCAGCAGCCAAGACAAGGGGGCAGGTCAGCCCCAGCATTTT
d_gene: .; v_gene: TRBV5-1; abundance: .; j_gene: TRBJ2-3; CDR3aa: CASHAPGQGDTQYF; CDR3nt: TGCGCCAGCCATGCCCCGGGTCAGGGAGATACGCAGTATTTT
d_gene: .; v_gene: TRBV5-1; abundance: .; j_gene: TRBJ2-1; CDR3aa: CASSLTEYNEQFF; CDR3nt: TGCGCCAGCAGCTTGACAGAGTACAATGAGCAGTTCTTC
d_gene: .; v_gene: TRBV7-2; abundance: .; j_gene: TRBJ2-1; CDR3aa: CASSSRTSNNEQFF; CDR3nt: TGTGCCAGCAGCTCGCGTACTAGTAACAATGAGCAGTTCTTC
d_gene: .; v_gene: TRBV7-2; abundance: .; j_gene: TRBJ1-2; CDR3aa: CASSLGGTGDGYTF; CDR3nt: TGTGCCAGCAGCTTGGGGGGGACGGGGGATGGCTACACCTTC
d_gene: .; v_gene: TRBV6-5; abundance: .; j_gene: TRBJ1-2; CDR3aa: CASRRQLNYGYTF; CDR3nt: TGTGCCAGCAGACGACAGTTGAACTATGGCTACACCTTC
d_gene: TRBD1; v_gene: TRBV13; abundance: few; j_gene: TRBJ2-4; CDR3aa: CASSNTGTGVRVKDIQYF; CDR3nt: TGTGCCAGCAGCAACACCGGGACAGGGGTGAGGGTCAAGGACATTCAGTACTTC
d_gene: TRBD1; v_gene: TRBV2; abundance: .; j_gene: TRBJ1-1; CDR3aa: CASSQMGQGRSNTEAFF; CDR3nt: TGTGCCAGCAGTCAGATGGGACAGGGGAGATCGAACACTGAAGCTTTCTTT